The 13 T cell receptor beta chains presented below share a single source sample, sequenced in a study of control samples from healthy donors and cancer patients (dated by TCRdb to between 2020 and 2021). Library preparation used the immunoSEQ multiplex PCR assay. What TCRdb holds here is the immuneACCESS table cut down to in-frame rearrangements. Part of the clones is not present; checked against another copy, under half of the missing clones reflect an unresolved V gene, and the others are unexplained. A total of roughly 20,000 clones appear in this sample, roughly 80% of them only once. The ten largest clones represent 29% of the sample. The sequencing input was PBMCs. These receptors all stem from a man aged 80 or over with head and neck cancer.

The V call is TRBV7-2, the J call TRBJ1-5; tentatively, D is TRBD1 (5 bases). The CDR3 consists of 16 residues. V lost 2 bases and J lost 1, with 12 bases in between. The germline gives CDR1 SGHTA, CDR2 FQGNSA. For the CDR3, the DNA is TGTGCCAGCAGCTTATCGGCAGGGTTAAGCAATCAGCCCCAGCATTTT. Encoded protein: CASSLSAGLSNQPQHF.

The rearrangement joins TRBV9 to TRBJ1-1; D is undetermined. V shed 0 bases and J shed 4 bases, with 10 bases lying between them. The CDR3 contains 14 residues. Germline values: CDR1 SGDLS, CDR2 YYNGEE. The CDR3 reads CASSVGGLATEAFF. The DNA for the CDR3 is TGTGCCAGCAGCGTAGGAGGGCTGGCCACTGAAGCTTTCTTT.

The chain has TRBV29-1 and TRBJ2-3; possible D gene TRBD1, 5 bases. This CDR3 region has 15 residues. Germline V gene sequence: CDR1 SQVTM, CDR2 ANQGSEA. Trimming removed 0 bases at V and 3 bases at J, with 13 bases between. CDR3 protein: CSVEDLQGQTDTQYF. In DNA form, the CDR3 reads TGCAGCGTTGAAGACCTTCAGGGCCAGACAGATACGCAGTATTTT.

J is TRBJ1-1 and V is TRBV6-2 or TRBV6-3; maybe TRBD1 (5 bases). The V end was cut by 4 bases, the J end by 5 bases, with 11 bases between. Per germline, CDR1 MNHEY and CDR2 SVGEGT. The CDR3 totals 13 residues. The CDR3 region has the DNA TGTGCCAGCAGTTGGGGGGAGGGAACTGAAGCTTTCTTT. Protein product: CASSWGEGTEAFF.

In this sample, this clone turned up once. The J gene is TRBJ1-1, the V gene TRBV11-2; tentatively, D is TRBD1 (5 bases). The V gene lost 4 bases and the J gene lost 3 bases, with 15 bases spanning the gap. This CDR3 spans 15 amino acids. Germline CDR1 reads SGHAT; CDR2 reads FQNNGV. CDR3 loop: CASSYSLRGDTEAFF. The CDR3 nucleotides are TGTGCCAGCAGCTACTCTCTTAGAGGGGACACTGAAGCTTTCTTT.

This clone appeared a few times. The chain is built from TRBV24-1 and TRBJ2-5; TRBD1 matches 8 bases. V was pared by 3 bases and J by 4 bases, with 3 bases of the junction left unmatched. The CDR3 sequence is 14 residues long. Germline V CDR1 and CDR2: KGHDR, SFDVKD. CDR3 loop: CATSDPGGGETQYF. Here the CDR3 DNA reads TGTGCCACCAGTGATCCAGGGGGCGGAGAGACCCAGTACTTC.

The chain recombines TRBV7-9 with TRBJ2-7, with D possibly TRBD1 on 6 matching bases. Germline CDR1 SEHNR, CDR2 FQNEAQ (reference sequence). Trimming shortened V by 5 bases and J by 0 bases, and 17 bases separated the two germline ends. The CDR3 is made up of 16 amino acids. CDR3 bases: TGTGCCAGCAGCCCCACCACGGGACACAGCTCCTACGAGCAGTACTTC. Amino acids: CASSPTTGHSSYEQYF.

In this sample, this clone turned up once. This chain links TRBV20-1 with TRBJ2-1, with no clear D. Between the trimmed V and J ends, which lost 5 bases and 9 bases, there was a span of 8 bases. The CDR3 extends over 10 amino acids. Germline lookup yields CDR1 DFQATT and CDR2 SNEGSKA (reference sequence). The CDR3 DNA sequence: TGCAGTGCTGCGGCAGGTGAGCAGTTCTTC. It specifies CSAAAGEQFF.

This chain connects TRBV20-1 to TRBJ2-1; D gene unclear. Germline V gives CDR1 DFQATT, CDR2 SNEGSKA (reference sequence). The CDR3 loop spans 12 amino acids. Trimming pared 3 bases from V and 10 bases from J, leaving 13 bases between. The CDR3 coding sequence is TGCAGTGCTAGTATAGTTCTAGGCGAGCAGTTCTTC. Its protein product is CSASIVLGEQFF.

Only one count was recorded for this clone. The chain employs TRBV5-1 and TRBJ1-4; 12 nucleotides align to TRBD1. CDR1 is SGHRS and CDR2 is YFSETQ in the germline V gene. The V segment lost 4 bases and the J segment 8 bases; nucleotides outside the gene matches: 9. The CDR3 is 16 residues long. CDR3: CASSPGQGASYEKLFF. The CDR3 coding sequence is TGCGCCAGCAGCCCGGGACAGGGGGCTTCGTACGAAAAACTGTTTTTT.

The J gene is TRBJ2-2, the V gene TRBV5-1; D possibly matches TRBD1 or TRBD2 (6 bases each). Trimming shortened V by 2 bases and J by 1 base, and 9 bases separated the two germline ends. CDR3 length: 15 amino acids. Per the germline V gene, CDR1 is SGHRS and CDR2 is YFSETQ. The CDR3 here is CASSLQGLNTGELFF. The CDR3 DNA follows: TGCGCCAGCAGCTTACAGGGACTGAACACCGGGGAGCTGTTTTTT. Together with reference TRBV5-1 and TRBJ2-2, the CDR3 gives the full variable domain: KAGVTQTPRYLIKTRGQQVTLSCSPISGHRSVSWYQQTPGQGLQFLFEYFSETQRNKGNFPGRFSGRQFSNSRSEMNVSTLELGDSALYLCASSLQGLNTGELFFGEGSRLTVL.

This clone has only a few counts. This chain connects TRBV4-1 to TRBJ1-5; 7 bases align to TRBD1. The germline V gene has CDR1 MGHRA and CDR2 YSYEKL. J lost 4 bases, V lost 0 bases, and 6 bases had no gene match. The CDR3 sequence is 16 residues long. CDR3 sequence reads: CASSQDQGGMNQPQHF. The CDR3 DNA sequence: TGCGCCAGCAGCCAAGACCAGGGGGGAATGAATCAGCCCCAGCATTTT.

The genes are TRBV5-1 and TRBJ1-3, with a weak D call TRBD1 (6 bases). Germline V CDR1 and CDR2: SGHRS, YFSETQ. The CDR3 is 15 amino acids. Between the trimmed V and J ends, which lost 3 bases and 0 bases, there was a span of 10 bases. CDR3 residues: CASSSDSYSGNTIYF. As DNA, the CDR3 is TGCGCCAGCAGCTCGGACAGTTACTCTGGAAACACCATATATTTT.